The 20 T cell receptor beta chains below were found in one sample sequenced in a study of regulatory T cells in long-lasting Graves disease. Time point here: persistent/refractory GD, antithyroid drugs over 5 years with positive TRAb. The authors made the TCR library using RNA they extracted from PBMCs. Through Arm-PCR of CDR3 regions and iRepertoire HTBI primers, TCR beta libraries were built. Each CDR3 protein gets one entry after TCRdb re-called the multiplex PCR reads with MiXCR. The sample carries roughly 700,000 distinct CDR3 sequences, about 32% recorded once. Sequencing was performed on peripheral blood mononuclear cells (PBMCs), taken when the disease was refractory, from a patient treated with antithyroid drugs. These receptors were collected from a female donor with Graves disease.

V gene TRBV7-6 combines with J gene TRBJ2-5; 8 bases fit TRBD2. The V gene end was trimmed by 5 bases and the J gene end by 1 base; junction bases not matched to a gene: 12. The CDR3 sequence is 17 residues long. The germline V gene encodes CDR1 SGHVS and CDR2 FNYEAQ. CDR3 amino acids: CASSPRGVAGTQETQYF. CDR3 bases: TGTGCCAGCAGCCCCCGCGGGGTAGCGGGAACCCAAGAGACCCAGTACTTC. Full variable domain (remainder filled in from reference TRBV7-6 and TRBJ2-5): GAGVSQSPRYKVTKRGQDVALRCDPISGHVSLYWYRQALGQGPEFLTYFNYEAQQDKSGLPNDRFSAERPEGSISTLTIQRTEQRDSAMYRCASSPRGVAGTQETQYFGPGTRLLVL.

At least ten counts were recorded for this clonotype. The chain is built from TRBV3-1 and TRBJ1-1; 7 positions agree with TRBD1. The CDR3 has 15 amino acids. The germline gives CDR1 LGHDT, CDR2 YNNKEL (reference sequence). V dropped 4 bases and J dropped 5; count of bases not matched to a gene: 10. This CDR3 is CASSPTGDIMTEAFF. The CDR3 DNA reads TGTGCCAGCAGCCCCACAGGGGATATTATGACTGAAGCTTTCTTT. Filled out from reference TRBV3-1 and TRBJ1-1, the complete variable domain reads DTAVSQTPKYLVTQMGNDKSIKCEQNLGHDTMYWYKQDSKKFLKIMFSYNNKELIINETVPNRFSPKSPDKAHLNLHINSLELGDSAVYFCASSPTGDIMTEAFFGQGTRLTVV.

The chain joins TRBV3-1 to TRBJ1-1, with D tentatively TRBD1 (6 bases). The CDR3 length is 14 residues. Germline assignment: CDR1 LGHDT and CDR2 YNNKEL (reference sequence). V lost 4 bases and J lost 5, with 14 bases in between. CDR3 coding DNA: TGTGCCAGCAGCCTTACGATCCAGGGGACTGAAGCTTTCTTT. Residues: CASSLTIQGTEAFF.

V usage is TRBV20-1 and J usage is TRBJ2-7, with TRBD1 matching over 8 bases. This CDR3 region has 14 residues. CDR1 is DFQATT, CDR2 SNEGSKA, per germline (reference sequence). V was pared by 3 bases and J by 0 bases, with 4 bases of the junction left unmatched. The CDR3 DNA is TGCAGTGCTAGTTACAGGGGGACCTCCTACGAGCAGTACTTC. Its translation: CSASYRGTSYEQYF.

The chain links TRBV19 to TRBJ1-5, with 8 bases that match TRBD1. V gave up 4 bases and J gave up 4 bases; unmatched junction bases: 9. This CDR3 spans 16 amino acids. Germline CDR1 is LNHDA and CDR2 is SQIVND (reference sequence). CDR3 in amino acids: CASSRQGASLNQPQHF. The CDR3 DNA reads TGTGCCAGTAGTAGGCAGGGGGCGTCTTTAAATCAGCCCCAGCATTTT.

This clonotype showed up just a few times. CDR3 sequence reads: CASSYPGLRNTEAFF. The CDR3 DNA reads TGTGCCAGCAGTTACCCCGGTCTGAGAAACACTGAAGCTTTCTTT. The V gene is TRBV6-6, the J gene TRBJ1-1; D remains unclear. V gave up 2 bases and J gave up 2 bases, with 12 bases separating them. The germline V gene has CDR1 MNHNY and CDR2 SVGAGI (reference sequence). The CDR3 runs 15 residues.

V gene TRBV6-5 combines with J gene TRBJ2-2; TRBD2 agrees at 10 bases. The ends lost 3 bases at V and 5 bases at J; junction bases unmatched: 6. In germline, CDR1 is MNHEY, CDR2 SVGAGI. The CDR3 extends over 16 amino acids. The CDR3 DNA follows: TGTGCCAGCAGTTATAGCGGGAGGCGGAGGACCGGGGAGCTGTTTTTT. Translated, it gives CASSYSGRRRTGELFF.

This clonotype was observed many times. The chain recombines TRBV15 with TRBJ1-5, with D perhaps matching TRBD1 (6 bases). The ends were cut back, 0 bases at V and 7 bases at J, with 10 bases in the middle. The germline V gene encodes CDR1 LNHNV and CDR2 YYDKDF (reference sequence). The CDR3 is made up of 14 amino acids. CDR3 residues: CATSRDRGNQPQHF. The DNA for the CDR3 is TGTGCCACCAGCAGAGACAGGGGTAACCAGCCCCAGCATTTT.

This chain uses TRBV6-2 or TRBV6-3 with TRBJ2-7, with D possibly being TRBD1 or TRBD2 (6 bases each). From germline, CDR1 is MNHEY and CDR2 SVGEGT. V was clipped by 0 bases and J by 1 base, with 16 bases between them. The CDR3 sequence is 17 residues long. This CDR3 is CASSYSRGRLESYEQYF. DNA for the CDR3: TGTGCCAGCAGTTACTCGAGGGGGAGGCTTGAGTCCTACGAGCAGTACTTC.

This chain connects TRBV5-5 to TRBJ1-1, with 11 bases that match TRBD1. V shed 1 base and J 4 bases; nucleotides not matched to a gene: 6. Germline loops: CDR1 SGHKS, CDR2 YYEKEE (reference sequence). The CDR3 consists of 16 residues. The CDR3 loop reads CASSLRGTGGGTEAFF. In DNA form, the CDR3 reads TGTGCCAGCAGCTTGAGAGGGACAGGGGGGGGCACTGAAGCTTTCTTT.

This clonotype was seen a handful of times. The chain is built from TRBV7-9 and TRBJ2-5; no definite D call. This CDR3 region has 14 residues. Trimming shortened V by 5 bases and J by 2 bases, and 12 bases separated the two germline ends. Germline loops: CDR1 SEHNR, CDR2 FQNEAQ (reference sequence). The DNA of the CDR3 is TGTGCCAGCAGCCTTAGGACGGCGCAAGAGACCCAGTACTTC. Its protein product is CASSLRTAQETQYF.

The genes are TRBV29-1 and TRBJ1-1; D gene uncertain. Germline V CDR1 and CDR2: SQVTM, ANQGSEA. The CDR3 extends over 13 amino acids. Between the trimmed V and J ends, which lost 4 bases and 4 bases, there was a span of 13 bases. For the CDR3, the DNA is TGCAGCGTTGGTTTCGTCCGCGGCACTGAAGCTTTCTTT. This codes for CSVGFVRGTEAFF.

The chain combines TRBV29-1 with TRBJ2-5; D possibly corresponds to TRBD2 (6 bases). Germline V gene lookup returns CDR1 SQVTM and CDR2 ANQGSEA. CDR3 length equals 13 residues. V was clipped by 8 bases and J by 1 base, with 14 bases between them. The CDR3 DNA is TGCAGCACCCGGGACTCTTTCCAAGAGACCCAGTACTTC. It encodes CSTRDSFQETQYF.

This clonotype was seen a few times. The chain links TRBV29-1 to TRBJ2-5, with D perhaps being TRBD1 or TRBD2 (5 bases each). V was shortened by 7 bases and J by 1 base, with 13 bases between the two germline ends. Per the germline V gene, CDR1 is SQVTM and CDR2 is ANQGSEA. The CDR3 is 13 amino acids. CDR3 nucleotides: TGCAGCGCCCGAGGGGCCACCCAAGAGACCCAGTACTTC. Translated: CSARGATQETQYF.

Only a few counts were recorded for this clonotype. V usage is TRBV12-3 or TRBV12-4 and J usage is TRBJ2-1, with a possible D match to TRBD1 (6 bases). The CDR3 consists of 15 residues. Deletions cut 5 bases from V and 6 bases from J, with 17 bases between. CDR3 loop: CASSTLGTTLNEQFF. As DNA, the CDR3 is TGTGCCAGCAGTACCCTCGGGACAACCCTCAATGAGCAGTTCTTC.

V and J are TRBV7-2 and TRBJ1-5; D uncertain. CDR1 SGHTA and CDR2 FQGNSA come from the germline V gene. Trimming took off 5 bases at V and 0 bases at J, with 8 bases between the two ends. The CDR3 sequence is 14 residues long. The CDR3 region has the DNA TGTGCCAGCAGCGGGAACTTTAGCAATCAGCCCCAGCATTTT. Translating gives CASSGNFSNQPQHF. Combining the CDR3 with reference TRBV7-2 and TRBJ1-5 gives the whole variable domain GAGVSQSPSNKVTEKGKDVELRCDPISGHTALYWYRQSLGQGLEFLIYFQGNSAPDKSGLPSDRFSAERTGGSVSTLTIQRTQQEDSAVYLCASSGNFSNQPQHFGDGTRLSIL.

The rearrangement joins TRBV12-3 or TRBV12-4 to TRBJ1-4, with unresolved D. The CDR3 sequence is 15 residues long. Trimming left V 6 bases short and J 1 base short, with 12 bases between. CDR3 sequence (DNA): TGTGCCAGCAGCCCCCTGCCAGGAACTAATGAAAAACTGTTTTTT. Translating gives CASSPLPGTNEKLFF.

This clonotype was seen repeatedly, ten times or more. This chain uses TRBV11-2 with TRBJ1-2; D unclear. The V end was cut by 2 bases, the J end by 6 bases, with 10 bases between. The CDR3 extends over 13 amino acids. Looked up from germline, CDR1 is SGHAT and CDR2 is FQNNGV. The DNA for the CDR3 is TGTGCCAGCAGCTTAATCGCCCTTGATGGCTACACCTTC. Residues: CASSLIALDGYTF. Supplemented by reference TRBV11-2 and TRBJ1-2, the full variable domain reads EAGVAQSPRYKIIEKRQSVAFWCNPISGHATLYWYQQILGQGPKLLIQFQNNGVVDDSQLPKDRFSAERLKGVDSTLKIQPAKLEDSAVYLCASSLIALDGYTFGSGTRLTVV.

The gene calls are TRBV6-9 and TRBJ2-2; D is unresolved. This CDR3 is 14 amino acids long. The germline V gene encodes CDR1 MNHGY and CDR2 SVAAGI. The germline V and J ends were trimmed by 2 bases and 3 bases, with 7 bases remaining between them. The CDR3 sequence is CASSYKSYTGELFF. CDR3 DNA: TGTGCCAGCAGTTATAAGTCGTACACCGGGGAGCTGTTTTTT.

The V and J genes are TRBV15 and TRBJ2-7; D may match TRBD1 or TRBD2 (5 bases each). Germline V gene data show CDR1 as LNHNV and CDR2 as YYDKDF (reference sequence). V gave up 5 bases and J gave up 0 bases, with 11 bases separating them. The CDR3 loop spans 14 amino acids. This chain's CDR3 is CATSRGRDSYEQYF. In nucleotides, the CDR3 is TGTGCCACCAGCCGGGGACGAGACTCCTACGAGCAGTACTTC.